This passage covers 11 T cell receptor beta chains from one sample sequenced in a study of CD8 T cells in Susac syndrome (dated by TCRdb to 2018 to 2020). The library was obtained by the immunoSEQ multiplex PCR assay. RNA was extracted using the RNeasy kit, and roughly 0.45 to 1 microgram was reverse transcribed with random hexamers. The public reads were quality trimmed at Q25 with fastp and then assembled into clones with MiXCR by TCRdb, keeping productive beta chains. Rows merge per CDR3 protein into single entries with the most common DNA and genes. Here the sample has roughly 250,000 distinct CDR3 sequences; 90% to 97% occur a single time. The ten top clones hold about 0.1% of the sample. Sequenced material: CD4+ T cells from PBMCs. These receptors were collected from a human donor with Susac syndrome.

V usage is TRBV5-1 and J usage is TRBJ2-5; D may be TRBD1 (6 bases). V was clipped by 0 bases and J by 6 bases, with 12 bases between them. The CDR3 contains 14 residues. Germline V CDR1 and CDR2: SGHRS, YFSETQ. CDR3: CASSLATGGKTQYF. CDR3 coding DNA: TGCGCCAGCAGCTTGGCGACAGGCGGAAAGACCCAGTACTTC.

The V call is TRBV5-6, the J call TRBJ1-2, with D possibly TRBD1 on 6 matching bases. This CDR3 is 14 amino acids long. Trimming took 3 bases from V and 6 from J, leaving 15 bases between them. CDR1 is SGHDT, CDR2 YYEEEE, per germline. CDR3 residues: CASSSDSGPDGYTF. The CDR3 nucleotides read TGTGCCAGCAGCTCGGACAGCGGGCCCGATGGCTACACCTTC.

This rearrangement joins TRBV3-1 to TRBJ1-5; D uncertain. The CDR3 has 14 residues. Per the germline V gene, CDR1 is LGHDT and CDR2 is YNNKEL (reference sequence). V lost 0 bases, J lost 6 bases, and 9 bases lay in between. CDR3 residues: CASSQDSGVQPQHF. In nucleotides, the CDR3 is TGTGCCAGCAGCCAAGATAGTGGAGTTCAGCCCCAGCATTTT.

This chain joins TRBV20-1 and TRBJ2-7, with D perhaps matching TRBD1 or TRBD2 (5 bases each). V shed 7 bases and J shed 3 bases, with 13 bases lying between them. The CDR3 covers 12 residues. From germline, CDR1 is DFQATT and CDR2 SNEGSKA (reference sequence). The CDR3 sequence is CSGGRSFYEQYF. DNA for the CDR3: TGCAGTGGGGGACGGAGTTTCTACGAGCAGTACTTC.

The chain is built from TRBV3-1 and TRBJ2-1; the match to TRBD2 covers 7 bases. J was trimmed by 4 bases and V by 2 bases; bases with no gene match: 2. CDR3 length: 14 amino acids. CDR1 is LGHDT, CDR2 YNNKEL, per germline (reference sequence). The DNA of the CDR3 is TGTGCCAGCAGCCAACTAGCGGTTTACAATGAGCAGTTCTTC. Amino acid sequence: CASSQLAVYNEQFF.

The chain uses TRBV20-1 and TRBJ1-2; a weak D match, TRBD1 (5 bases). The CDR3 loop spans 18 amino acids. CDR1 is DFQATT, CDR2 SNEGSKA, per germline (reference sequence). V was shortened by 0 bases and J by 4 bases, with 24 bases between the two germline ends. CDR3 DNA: TGCAGTGCTAGAGATCAAGGCGGCAGGGTGAAGCCTTCCTATGGCTACACCTTC. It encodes CSARDQGGRVKPSYGYTF.

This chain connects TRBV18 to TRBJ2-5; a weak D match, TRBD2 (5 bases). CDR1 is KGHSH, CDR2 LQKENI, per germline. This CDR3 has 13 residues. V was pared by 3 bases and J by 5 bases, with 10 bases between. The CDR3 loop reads CASSPSGWETQYF. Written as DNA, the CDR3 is TGTGCCAGCTCACCGTCGGGATGGGAGACCCAGTACTTC. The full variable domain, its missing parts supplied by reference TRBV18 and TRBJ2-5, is NAGVMQNPRHLVRRRGQEARLRCSPMKGHSHVYWYRQLPEEGLKFMVYLQKENIIDESGMPKERFSAEFPKEGPSILRIQQVVRGDSAAYFCASSPSGWETQYFGPGTRLLVL.

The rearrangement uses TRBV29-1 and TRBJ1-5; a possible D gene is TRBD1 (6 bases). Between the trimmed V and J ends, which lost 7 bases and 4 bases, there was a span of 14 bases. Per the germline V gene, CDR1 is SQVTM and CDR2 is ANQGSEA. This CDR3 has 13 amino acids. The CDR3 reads CSAGQGRNQPQHF. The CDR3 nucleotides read TGCAGCGCGGGACAAGGTAGGAATCAGCCCCAGCATTTT.

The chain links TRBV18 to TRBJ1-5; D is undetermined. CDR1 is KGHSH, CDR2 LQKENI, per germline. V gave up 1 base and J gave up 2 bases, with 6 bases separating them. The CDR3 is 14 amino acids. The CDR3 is CASSPLGGNQPQHF. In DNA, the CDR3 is TGTGCCAGCTCACCACTCGGGGGCAATCAGCCCCAGCATTTT.

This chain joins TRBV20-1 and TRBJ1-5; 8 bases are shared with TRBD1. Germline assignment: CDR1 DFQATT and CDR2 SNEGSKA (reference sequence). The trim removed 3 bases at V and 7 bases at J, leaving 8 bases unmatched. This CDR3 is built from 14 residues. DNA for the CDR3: TGCAGTGCTAGTGACCAGGGGGCATGGCAGCCCCAGCATTTT. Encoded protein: CSASDQGAWQPQHF.

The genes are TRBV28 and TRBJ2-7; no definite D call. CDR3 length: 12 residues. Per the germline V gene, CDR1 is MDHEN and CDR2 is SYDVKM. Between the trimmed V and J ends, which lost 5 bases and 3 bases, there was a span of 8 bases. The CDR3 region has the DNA TGTGCCAGCAGTACTACTTTCTACGAGCAGTACTTC. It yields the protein CASSTTFYEQYF.